Following are 21 T cell receptor beta chains from one sample sequenced in a study of T-cell memory formation after mild COVID-19. TCRdb processed the 5' RACE reads anew with MiXCR; each CDR3 protein has one entry. The table has about 610,000 distinct CDR3 sequences, around 15% seen once; the top ten hold about 8.1%. The material sequenced was PBMCs or a T cell subset sorted from them (not recorded which). The receptor source for this set is an adult woman who had mild COVID-19 (a few samples of this study predate the infection). Cell type and time point are not known.

This clonotype turned up a few times. The CDR3 region is CASSLEVGQGITDTQYF. CDR3 sequence (DNA): TGTGCCAGCAGCTTGGAGGTTGGACAGGGGATCACAGATACGCAGTATTTT. The V gene is TRBV5-6, the J gene TRBJ2-3, with 9 bases lining up with TRBD1. The CDR3 has 17 residues. After removal of 0 bases from V and 2 bases from J, the junction contained 7 bases not matched to a gene. The germline CDR1 and CDR2 sequences are SGHDT and YYEEEE.

The chain links TRBV7-9 to TRBJ1-2; 10 bases are a match to TRBD1. Germline CDR1 reads SEHNR; CDR2 reads FQNEAQ (reference sequence). This CDR3 is 13 amino acids long. Trimming at V came to 7 bases and at J to 8 bases, leaving 7 bases not matched to a gene. CDR3 region: CASNRQGAVGYTF. Here the CDR3 DNA reads TGTGCCAGCAACAGACAGGGGGCAGTGGGCTACACCTTC.

This chain uses TRBV12-3 or TRBV12-4 with TRBJ1-5; no reliable D call. With 5 bases removed from V and 0 bases from J, the gap between germline ends came to 11 bases. The CDR3 sequence is 15 residues long. CDR3 bases: TGTGCCAGCAGTCCCGCCAGCAATAGCAATCAGCCCCAGCATTTT. Residues: CASSPASNSNQPQHF.

J is TRBJ1-2 and V is TRBV11-3; D gene ambiguous. The CDR3 totals 14 residues. The germline V and J ends were trimmed by 0 bases and 1 base, with 6 bases remaining between them. Germline V CDR1 and CDR2: SGHNT, YENEEA. Here the CDR3 reads CASSLDPDNYGYTF. DNA of the CDR3: TGTGCCAGCAGCTTAGATCCTGATAACTATGGCTACACCTTC.

V and J are TRBV24-1 and TRBJ1-5; D not resolved. The germline V gene has CDR1 KGHDR and CDR2 SFDVKD. This CDR3 is 13 amino acids long. V was cut by 3 bases and J by 9 bases, with 11 bases left in between. The CDR3 loop is CATSDLSWSPQHF. The CDR3 region has the DNA TGTGCCACCAGTGATCTTAGTTGGTCGCCCCAGCATTTT.

This chain uses TRBV5-6 with TRBJ2-2, with 8 bases that match TRBD1. CDR1 and CDR2 from the germline V gene are SGHDT and YYEEEE. The CDR3 has 14 residues. The ends lost 4 bases at V and 7 bases at J; junction bases unmatched: 6. CDR3 loop: CASSAGQDNGELFF. In DNA form, the CDR3 reads TGTGCCAGCAGCGCGGGACAGGACAACGGGGAGCTGTTTTTT.

The chain has TRBV30 and TRBJ2-2; weak D call: TRBD1 (6 bases). Germline V gene sequence: CDR1 GTSNPN, CDR2 SVGIG (reference sequence). Trimming removed 7 bases at V and 4 bases at J, with 22 bases between. CDR3 length equals 16 residues. The CDR3 sequence: CASSPTGTWSTGELFF. The CDR3 region has the DNA TGTGCCTCTTCTCCTACCGGGACATGGAGCACCGGGGAGCTGTTTTTT.

The genes are TRBV3-1 and TRBJ1-5; D is unresolved. Trimming took 4 bases from V and 4 from J, leaving 11 bases between them. The V gene's germline CDR1 is LGHDT and CDR2 YNNKEL (reference sequence). CDR3 length: 14 amino acids. For the CDR3, the DNA is TGTGCCAGCAGCCCCCATCGAGAGAATCAGCCCCAGCATTTT. Its translation is CASSPHRENQPQHF. The complete variable domain, with remaining parts taken from reference TRBV3-1 and TRBJ1-5, reads DTAVSQTPKYLVTQMGNDKSIKCEQNLGHDTMYWYKQDSKKFLKIMFSYNNKELIINETVPNRFSPKSPDKAHLNLHINSLELGDSAVYFCASSPHRENQPQHFGDGTRLSIL.

J is TRBJ2-7 and V is TRBV6-5; 9 nucleotides align to TRBD2. Germline CDR1 is MNHEY and CDR2 is SVGAGI. V lost 4 bases to trimming and J lost 5 bases; unmatched junction nucleotides: 9. The length of the CDR3 is 15 residues. Written as DNA, the CDR3 is TGTGCCAGCAGTTCCCAAGTAGCGGGAGTCCACGAGCAGTACTTC. Its protein is CASSSQVAGVHEQYF.

CDR3 DNA: TGTGCCAGCAGTTTCAGAGGCCCACAGGGGCTGAACACTGAAGCTTTCTTT. Protein sequence: CASSFRGPQGLNTEAFF. The chain links TRBV6-2 or TRBV6-3 to TRBJ1-1; 7 positions match TRBD1. Looked up from germline, CDR1 is MNHEY and CDR2 is SVGEGT. This CDR3 comprises 17 residues. V was clipped by 4 bases and J by 0 bases; unmatched bases: 11.

The chain carries TRBV29-1 and TRBJ2-1; 8 bases are a match to TRBD1. The J segment lost 10 bases and the V segment lost 3 bases, leaving 14 bases of the junction unmatched. Germline V gene lookup returns CDR1 SQVTM and CDR2 ANQGSEA. CDR3 length: 15 residues. The CDR3 sequence: CSVDRGGGQGWEQFF. The CDR3 DNA reads TGCAGCGTTGATCGGGGCGGTGGACAGGGCTGGGAGCAGTTCTTC.

Only a few counts were recorded for this clonotype. The chain joins TRBV24-1 to TRBJ2-5; TRBD2 matches at 7 bases. The germline gives CDR1 KGHDR, CDR2 SFDVKD. The V and J ends lost 5 bases and 1 base, in that order; junction bases with no gene match: 12. The CDR3 runs 17 residues. The chain's CDR3 is CATSGGSRGSRQETQYF. CDR3 nucleotides: TGTGCCACCAGTGGCGGGAGCCGTGGTTCTCGCCAAGAGACCCAGTACTTC.

In this sample, this clonotype turned up many times. The chain combines TRBV7-6 with TRBJ2-7; a weak D match, TRBD2 (6 bases). The CDR3 is 16 residues long. V lost 4 bases to trimming and J lost 4 bases, with 20 bases between them. In germline, CDR1 is SGHVS, CDR2 FNYEAQ. The CDR3 sequence is CASSSARGLKGYEQYF. The CDR3 nucleotides read TGTGCCAGCAGCTCCGCCCGGGGACTGAAGGGATACGAGCAGTACTTC.

This clonotype was seen a few times. J is TRBJ2-3 and V is TRBV9; 9 nucleotides line up with TRBD2. Germline-derived CDR1 and CDR2 are SGDLS and YYNGEE. V lost 4 bases and J lost 2; bases outside the gene matches: 5. This CDR3 is 15 amino acids long. The CDR3 DNA sequence: TGTGCCAGCAGCCTTAGCGGGAGTGCCACAGATACGCAGTATTTT. Translated: CASSLSGSATDTQYF.

The chain recombines TRBV12-3 or TRBV12-4 with TRBJ2-6; D remains ambiguous. CDR3 size: 15 residues. V lost 6 bases and J lost 2, with 11 bases in between. The CDR3, as DNA: TGTGCCAGCAGAAAGACTGGACCTGGGGCCAACGTCCTGACTTTC. As protein: CASRKTGPGANVLTF.

The genes are TRBV20-1 and TRBJ2-5; D is unresolved. The germline CDR1 and CDR2 sequences are DFQATT and SNEGSKA (reference sequence). V was pared by 0 bases and J by 5 bases, with 4 bases between. The CDR3 has 11 amino acids. The CDR3 DNA reads TGCAGTGCTAGAGATCAGGAGACCCAGTACTTC. Encoded protein: CSARDQETQYF.

This chain joins TRBV29-1 and TRBJ1-1; 11 nucleotides line up with TRBD1. The V gene end was trimmed by 6 bases and the J gene end by 6 bases; junction bases not matched to a gene: 9. The CDR3 contains 14 residues. Germline assignment: CDR1 SQVTM and CDR2 ANQGSEA. The CDR3 loop reads CSVLKDRGLSEAFF. The CDR3 DNA reads TGCAGCGTCTTAAAGGACAGGGGGCTCTCTGAAGCTTTCTTT.

This clonotype was counted only a few times. The CDR3 region is CASSSGLAGLGDEQFF. The DNA of the CDR3 is TGTGCCAGCAGCTCGGGACTAGCGGGGCTGGGGGATGAGCAGTTCTTC. The chain combines TRBV5-5 with TRBJ2-1, with 13 bases that match TRBD2. V was clipped by 3 bases and J by 8 bases; unmatched bases: 8. Germline lookup yields CDR1 SGHKS and CDR2 YYEKEE (reference sequence). There are 16 residues in the CDR3.

This sequence joins TRBV3-1 and TRBJ1-5; D possibly corresponds to TRBD1 (5 bases). With 1 base removed from V and 9 bases from J, the gap between germline ends came to 7 bases. CDR1 and CDR2 (germline): LGHDT, YNNKEL (reference sequence). The CDR3 contains 12 residues. CDR3 in amino acids: CASSQGGWPQHF. The DNA for the CDR3 is TGTGCCAGCAGCCAAGGGGGGTGGCCCCAGCATTTT.

This rearrangement joins TRBV3-1 to TRBJ1-2; maybe TRBD1 (5 bases). The CDR3 has 14 residues. V dropped 2 bases and J dropped 10 bases, with 17 bases sitting between them. Germline assignment: CDR1 LGHDT and CDR2 YNNKEL (reference sequence). The CDR3 here is CASSQQGRPHNYTF. The CDR3 DNA reads as TGTGCCAGCAGCCAACAGGGACGGCCCCATAACTACACCTTC.

This clonotype has only a few counts. The chain joins TRBV7-6 to TRBJ2-1, with D tentatively TRBD1 (5 bases). This CDR3 comprises 13 residues. Trimming removed 1 base from V and 9 bases from J, with 10 bases in between. CDR1 and CDR2 from the germline V gene are SGHVS and FNYEAQ. This CDR3 is CASSLGQGVEQFF. Written as DNA, the CDR3 is TGTGCCAGCAGCTTAGGTCAAGGGGTTGAGCAGTTCTTC.